This entry lists 11 T cell receptor beta chains sequenced from one sample in a study of preoperative IRX-2 immunotherapy in early breast cancer. Sample treatment: preoperative locoregional IRX-2 cytokine immunotherapy. Libraries were prepared by immunoSEQ multiplex PCR; TCRdb keeps only in-frame clonotypes and omits some of them. This table has about 3,600 clones, 80% appearing once. The sequenced sample was tumor tissue, obtained before IRX-2 immunotherapy. The receptors come from a human donor with breast cancer.

This clone was found a few times. This chain links TRBV11-3 with TRBJ1-1; no definite D call. Germline V CDR1 and CDR2: SGHNT, YENEEA. CDR3 length equals 17 residues. Trimming pared 1 base from V and 0 bases from J, leaving 15 bases between. The CDR3 loop reads CASSLGRTERMNTEAFF. CDR3 nucleotides: TGTGCCAGCAGCTTAGGCAGGACTGAGAGGATGAACACTGAAGCTTTCTTT.

The genes are TRBV19 and TRBJ1-1; D ambiguous. The V end was cut by 7 bases, the J end by 0 bases, with 9 bases between. CDR3 length equals 13 residues. The V gene's germline CDR1 is LNHDA and CDR2 SQIVND (reference sequence). CDR3 DNA: TGTGCCAGTAATTACCCCATGAACACTGAAGCTTTCTTT. Protein product: CASNYPMNTEAFF.

The rearrangement uses TRBV18 and TRBJ1-2; D ambiguous. Germline V gene data show CDR1 as KGHSH and CDR2 as LQKENI. The CDR3 consists of 14 residues. V was cut by 0 bases and J by 7 bases, with 12 bases left in between. CDR3 loop: CASSPPDDRGGYTF. CDR3 nucleotide sequence: TGTGCCAGCTCACCACCGGATGACCGGGGTGGCTACACCTTC. Based on the CDR3 plus reference TRBV18 and TRBJ1-2, the full variable domain is NAGVMQNPRHLVRRRGQEARLRCSPMKGHSHVYWYRQLPEEGLKFMVYLQKENIIDESGMPKERFSAEFPKEGPSILRIQQVVRGDSAAYFCASSPPDDRGGYTFGSGTRLTVV.

By proportion, this clone is large (0.1 to 1%). The gene calls are TRBV12-5 and TRBJ1-5; D is undetermined. The germline V gene has CDR1 LGHNT and CDR2 FRNRAP. This CDR3 comprises 16 residues. The V end was cut by 0 bases, the J end by 0 bases, with 9 bases between. In DNA, the CDR3 is TGTGCTAGTGGTTTGGTACTCGGCCATAGCAATCAGCCCCAGCATTTT. It is translated as CASGLVLGHSNQPQHF.

This clone was seen a few times. V and J are TRBV6-8 and TRBJ2-7, with 9 bases identical to TRBD1. CDR3 length: 15 residues. Germline trimming cut 7 bases from V and 2 bases from J; bases unmatched to any gene: 9. Looked up from germline, CDR1 is MNHGY and CDR2 is SAAAGT. CDR3 coding DNA: TGTGCCAGCAAGGTAGTGGGACAGGGCACCTACGAGCAGTACTTC. Its translation is CASKVVGQGTYEQYF.

This chain's CDR3 is CASSSNRDRVGLGELFF. Here the CDR3 DNA reads TGTGCCAGCAGCAGTAACCGGGACAGGGTAGGCCTCGGGGAGCTGTTTTTT. J is TRBJ2-2 and V is TRBV11-3; 9 bases line up with TRBD1. The CDR3 sequence is 17 residues long. V trimming: 5 bases; J trimming: 7 bases; junction bases outside the gene matches: 14. Germline CDR1 reads SGHNT; CDR2 reads YENEEA.

This clone has just a few counts. This chain connects TRBV11-3 to TRBJ2-1; D is uncertain. The CDR3 length is 15 residues. CDR1 is SGHNT and CDR2 is YENEEA in the germline V gene. Trimming took off 0 bases at V and 5 bases at J, with 11 bases between the two ends. The CDR3 here is CASSLDVPRDNEQFF. The DNA of the CDR3 is TGTGCCAGCAGCTTAGACGTTCCCCGGGACAATGAGCAGTTCTTC.

The chain has TRBV7-5 and TRBJ2-3; the table calls TRBD1, which could not be checked here. TRBV7-5 is reported as a pseudogene. This CDR3 has 15 residues. CDR3 residues: CASSLASGSTDTQYF. The CDR3 DNA follows: TGTGCCAGCAGCTTGGCTTCAGGGAGCACAGATACGCAGTATTTT.

DNA of the CDR3: TGTGCCAGTAGACGGGCAGGGGGCGTCGGTCAGCCCCAGCATTTT. Translation: CASRRAGGVGQPQHF. The genes are TRBV19 and TRBJ1-5; 8 bases agree with TRBD1. CDR1 and CDR2 (germline): LNHDA, SQIVND (reference sequence). The CDR3 length is 15 residues. With V trimmed by 6 bases and J by 6 bases, 10 bases remained unmatched. Variable domain in full (rest from reference TRBV19 and TRBJ1-5): DGGITQSPKYLFRKEGQNVTLSCEQNLNHDAMYWYRQDPGQGLRLIYYSQIVNDFQKGDIAEGYSVSREKKESFPLTVTSAQKNPTAFYLCASRRAGGVGQPQHFGDGTRLSIL.

The chain carries TRBV11-3 and TRBJ2-3; 9 nucleotides align to TRBD2. With V trimmed by 3 bases and J by 6 bases, 7 bases remained unmatched. The CDR3 consists of 15 residues. Germline V gives CDR1 SGHNT, CDR2 YENEEA. CDR3 DNA sequence: TGTGCCAGCAGCTTGTTAGCGGGAGCGTACGATACGCAGTATTTT. Translation gives CASSLLAGAYDTQYF.

The rearrangement joins TRBV11-3 to TRBJ2-3; D is undetermined. Germline V gene data show CDR1 as SGHNT and CDR2 as YENEEA. The length of the CDR3 is 16 residues. Trimming removed 1 base from V and 1 base from J, with 12 bases in between. The CDR3 loop is CASSLVGVGGTDTQYF. CDR3 in DNA: TGTGCCAGCAGCTTAGTTGGGGTTGGGGGCACAGATACGCAGTATTTT. The full variable domain, rest sourced from reference TRBV11-3 and TRBJ2-3, is EAGVVQSPRYKIIEKKQPVAFWCNPISGHNTLYWYLQNLGQGPELLIRYENEEAVDDSQLPKDRFSAERLKGVDSTLKIQPAELGDSAVYLCASSLVGVGGTDTQYFGPGTRLTVL.